This TCR beta chain was sequenced in a study of T-cell memory formation after mild COVID-19. Turning to the study itself: Largely donor-specific sequence clusters came from two donors.

Employing constant-segment primers, 5'RACE generated TCR alpha and TCR beta cDNA libraries bearing sample barcodes and UMIs. TCRdb recomputed calls from the 5' RACE reads with MiXCR, one row per CDR3 protein. The sample carries approximately 260,000 distinct CDR3 sequences, approximately 19% recorded once. The table lists this clonotype with a few counts. What it binds is not known. Germline V gene data show CDR1 as MNHEY and CDR2 as SVGEGT. V was cut by 0 bases and J by 3 bases, with 10 bases left in between. The CDR3 consists of 15 residues. Study-level findings and limits: Pre-infection memory held some responding clones, suggesting pre-existing cross-reactive T cells responded. Contracting clones, day 15 to 85, had balanced CD4/CD8, and later expanders favored CD4+.

The receptor was isolated from a man younger than 35 who had mild COVID-19 (a few samples of this study predate the infection). Cell type and time point are not known. The sequenced sample was PBMCs or a T cell subset sorted from them (not recorded which). The chain uses TRBV6-2 or TRBV6-3 and TRBJ2-3, with D perhaps TRBD1 (5 bases). The CDR3: CASSYSDSGTDTQYF. As DNA, the CDR3 is TGTGCCAGCAGTTACTCCGACAGTGGGACAGATACGCAGTATTTT.